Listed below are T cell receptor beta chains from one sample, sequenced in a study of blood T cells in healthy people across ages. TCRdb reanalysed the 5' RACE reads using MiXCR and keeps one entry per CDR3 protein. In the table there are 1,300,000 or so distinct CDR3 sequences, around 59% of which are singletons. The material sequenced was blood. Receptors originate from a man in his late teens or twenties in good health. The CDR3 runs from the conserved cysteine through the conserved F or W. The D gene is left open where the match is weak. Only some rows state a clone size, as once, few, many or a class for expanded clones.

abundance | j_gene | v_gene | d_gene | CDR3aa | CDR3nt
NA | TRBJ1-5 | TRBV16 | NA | CASSQSYREGNQPQHF | TGTGCCAGCAGCCAATCCTACAGGGAGGGCAATCAGCCCCAGCATTTT
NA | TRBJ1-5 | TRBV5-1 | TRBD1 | CASSSGTENQPQHF | TGCGCCAGCAGCTCCGGGACAGAAAATCAGCCCCAGCATTTT
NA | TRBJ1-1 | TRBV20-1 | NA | CSARVVGNTEAFF | TGCAGTGCTAGAGTTGTGGGGAACACTGAAGCTTTCTTT
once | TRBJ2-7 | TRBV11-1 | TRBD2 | CASSQNLWGLAGVNEQYF | TGTGCCAGCAGTCAGAACCTTTGGGGACTAGCGGGAGTCAATGAGCAGTACTTC
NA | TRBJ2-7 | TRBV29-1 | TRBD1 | CSAGQGIYEQYF | TGCAGCGCCGGACAGGGCATCTACGAGCAGTACTTC
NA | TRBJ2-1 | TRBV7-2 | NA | CASTIIRQRQQQFF | TGTGCCAGCACTATTATCCGGCAGAGACAACAGCAGTTCTTC
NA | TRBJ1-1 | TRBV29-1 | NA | CSVVANENTEAFF | TGCAGCGTTGTTGCTAATGAGAACACTGAAGCTTTCTTT
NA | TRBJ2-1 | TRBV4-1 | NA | CASSTGTPYNEQFF | TGCGCCAGCAGCACCGGGACACCATACAATGAGCAGTTCTTC
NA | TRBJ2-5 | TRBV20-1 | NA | CSARVSVKKETQYF | TGCAGTGCTAGAGTGTCGGTGAAGAAAGAGACCCAGTACTTC
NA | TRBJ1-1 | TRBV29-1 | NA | CSVEHTDTEAFF | TGCAGCGTTGAGCACACCGACACTGAAGCTTTCTTT
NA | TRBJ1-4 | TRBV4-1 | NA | CASSQDTSSEKLFF | TGCGCCAGCAGCCAAGATACGTCCAGCGAAAAACTGTTTTTT
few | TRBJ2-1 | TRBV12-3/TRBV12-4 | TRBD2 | CASSLPREWGEQFF | TGTGCCAGCAGTTTACCGCGGGAGTGGGGTGAGCAGTTCTTC
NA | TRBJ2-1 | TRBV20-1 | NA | CSAVGGKYNEQFF | TGCAGTGCCGTTGGCGGGAAGTACAATGAGCAGTTCTTC
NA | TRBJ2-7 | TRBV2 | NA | CASSEGSRYEQYF | TGTGCCAGCAGTGAGGGCTCGAGGTACGAGCAGTACTTC
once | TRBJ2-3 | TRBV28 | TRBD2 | CASSLPGRRGVTDTQYF | TGTGCCAGCAGTTTACCAGGGCGCCGGGGGGTAACAGATACGCAGTATTTT
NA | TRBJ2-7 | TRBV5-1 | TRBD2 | CASSARVAGSYEQYF | TGCGCCAGCAGCGCAAGAGTAGCGGGCTCCTACGAGCAGTACTTC
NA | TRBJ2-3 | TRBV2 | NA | CASSESPNGQYF | TGTGCCAGCAGTGAAAGCCCGAACGGACAGTATTTT
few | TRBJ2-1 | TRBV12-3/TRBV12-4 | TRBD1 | CASSSRGTGVFVDEQFF | TGTGCCAGCAGTTCCCGCGGGACAGGGGTTTTCGTAGATGAGCAGTTCTTC
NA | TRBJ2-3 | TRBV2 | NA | CASSDEEGALPTDTQYF | TGTGCCAGCAGTGACGAGGAGGGGGCCCTCCCCACAGATACGCAGTATTTT
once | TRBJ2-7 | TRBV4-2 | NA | CASSQEGAEPYEQYF | TGTGCCAGCAGCCAAGAGGGCGCGGAGCCCTACGAGCAGTACTTC
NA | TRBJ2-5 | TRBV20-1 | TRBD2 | CSARYPRGGREETQYF | TGCAGTGCTAGATACCCTAGGGGCGGGAGGGAAGAGACCCAGTACTTC
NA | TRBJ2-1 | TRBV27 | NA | CASSPYPYRTTSNNEQFF | TGTGCCAGCAGTCCATACCCATACAGGACTACATCAAACAATGAGCAGTTCTTC
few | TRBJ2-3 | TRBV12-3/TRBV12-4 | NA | CASSYGLGDTQYF | TGTGCCAGCAGTTATGGGCTCGGGGATACGCAGTATTTT
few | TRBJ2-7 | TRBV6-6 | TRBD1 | CASSYFGTGAGEQYF | TGTGCCAGCAGTTATTTCGGGACAGGGGCGGGCGAGCAGTACTTC
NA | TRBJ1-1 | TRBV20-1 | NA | CSVNTWGSRAEAFF | TGCAGTGTAAACACTTGGGGATCTAGGGCTGAAGCTTTCTTT
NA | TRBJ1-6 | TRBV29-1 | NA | CSVCATDGSPLHF | TGCAGCGTCTGTGCGACAGACGGTTCACCCCTCCACTTT
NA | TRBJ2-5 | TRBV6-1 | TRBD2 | CASSESGTRRLGYQETQYF | TGTGCCAGCAGTGAAAGTGGGACTAGGAGGTTGGGGTACCAAGAGACCCAGTACTTC
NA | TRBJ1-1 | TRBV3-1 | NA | CASSQDRWGAFF | TGTGCCAGCAGCCAAGATCGATGGGGAGCTTTCTTT
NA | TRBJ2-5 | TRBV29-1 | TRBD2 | CSVAGGGETQYF | TGCAGCGTCGCCGGGGGGGGCGAGACCCAGTACTTC
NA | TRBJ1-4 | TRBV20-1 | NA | CSASREGTNEKLFF | TGCAGTGCTAGTAGGGAGGGAACTAATGAAAAACTGTTTTTT
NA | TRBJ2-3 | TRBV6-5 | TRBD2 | CASNEAGGHTDTQYF | TGTGCCAGCAACGAAGCGGGAGGGCACACAGATACGCAGTATTTT
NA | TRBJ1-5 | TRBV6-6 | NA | CASSDGREGNQPQHF | TGTGCCAGCAGTGACGGGAGGGAAGGCAATCAGCCCCAGCATTTT
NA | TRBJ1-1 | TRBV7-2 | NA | CAGSLQGPNTEAFF | TGTGCCGGCAGCTTACAGGGCCCGAACACTGAAGCTTTCTTT
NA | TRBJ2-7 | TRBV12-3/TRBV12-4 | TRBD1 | CASQRTGQRVYEQYF | TGTGCCAGCCAACGAACGGGACAGAGGGTCTACGAGCAGTACTTC
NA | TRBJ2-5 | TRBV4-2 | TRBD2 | CASSPRRGRGETQYF | TGTGCCAGCAGCCCTCGGCGCGGGAGGGGAGAGACCCAGTACTTC
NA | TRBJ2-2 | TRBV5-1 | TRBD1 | CAVARQGDNTGELFF | TGCGCCGTAGCACGGCAGGGGGACAACACCGGGGAGCTGTTTTTT
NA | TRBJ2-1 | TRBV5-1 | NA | CASSIVANEQFF | TGCGCCAGCAGCATAGTCGCCAATGAGCAGTTCTTC